This T cell receptor beta chain was recovered during a study of CD8+CD57+ T cells in acquired aplastic anemia. Before being chosen for sequencing, patients had shown CD8+CD57+ cell expansion by flow cytometry. The length of the CDR3 is 16 residues. Trimming removed 0 bases at V and 3 bases at J, with 15 bases between. From germline, CDR1 is MNHEY and CDR2 SVGAGI. It was genomic DNA that served as the template for profiling TCR beta VDJ and CDR3. TCRdb reprocessed the reads with MiXCR, giving one entry per CDR3 protein. In the table there are under 350,000 distinct CDR3 sequences, approximately 57% of which are singletons.

Sequencing was carried out using sorted CD4+, CD8+, or CD8+CD57+ T cells (not recorded which) from PBMCs. The clonotype originates from a human donor with aplastic anemia. This chain connects TRBV6-5 to TRBJ2-7, with D unclear. CDR3 DNA: TGTGCCAGCAGTTACTCGGTGAACCTTGACCACTACGAGCAGTACTTC. This sequence encodes CASSYSVNLDHYEQYF.